The rows below give T cell receptor beta chains drawn from one sample of a study of T cells after yellow fever vaccination. TCRdb re-analysed the 5' RACE reads in MiXCR, keeping a single row per CDR3 protein. The sample lists a few hundred thousand distinct CDR3 sequences; roughly 8.3% were seen once. The material was PBMCs, obtained more than 35 days after the first yellow fever vaccination. These receptors all stem from a man younger than 30 who received the YFV17D yellow fever vaccine. CDR3s leave out the opening cysteine and the closing phenylalanine or tryptophan.

V: TRBV6-5
J: TRBJ2-5
CDR3: ASSYSAGWAETQY

V: TRBV5-1
J: TRBJ1-1
CDR3: ASSFSPEMNTEAF

V: TRBV9
J: TRBJ1-1
CDR3: ASSVHQDLDTEAF

V: TRBV20-1
J: TRBJ2-7
CDR3: SASDREPYEQY

V: TRBV7-6
J: TRBJ1-3
CDR3: ASSLVGGSGNTIY

V: TRBV7-9
J: TRBJ2-2
CDR3: ARQDPGELF

V: TRBV12-3/TRBV12-4
J: TRBJ1-5
CDR3: ASLPDQPQH

V: TRBV19
J: TRBJ2-3
CDR3: ASQDIFFHTDTQY

V: TRBV7-7
J: TRBJ2-5
CDR3: ASSLNIEPQETQY

V: TRBV5-6
J: TRBJ2-5
CDR3: ASSRTGAETQY

V: TRBV18
J: TRBJ1-5
CDR3: ASSAGGLDQPQH

V: TRBV5-1
J: TRBJ2-1
CDR3: ASSLLGTGYNEQF

V: TRBV7-8
J: TRBJ2-3
CDR3: ASSRAAGTREATDTQY

V: TRBV4-2
J: TRBJ1-1
CDR3: ASSQKQGTGLMNTEAF

V: TRBV6-6
J: TRBJ2-7
CDR3: ASSYPTGSQY

V: TRBV3-1
J: TRBJ1-2
CDR3: ASSRAHNPNYGYT

V: TRBV6-1
J: TRBJ1-4
CDR3: ATKVIRDDEKLF

V: TRBV4-3
J: TRBJ2-1
CDR3: ASSQDFQRRPYNEQF

V: TRBV6-1
J: TRBJ2-1
CDR3: ASSLGQGGSYEQF

V: TRBV11-1
J: TRBJ1-5
CDR3: ASSLSEWAGGRGNQPQH

V: TRBV4-2
J: TRBJ2-5
CDR3: ASSQAASGRETQY

V: TRBV7-9
J: TRBJ2-5
CDR3: ASSLARRVRETQY

V: TRBV7-9
J: TRBJ1-1
CDR3: ASSQVDRWNTEAF

V: TRBV5-1
J: TRBJ2-5
CDR3: ASYLTSGEETQY